The rows below give T cell receptor beta chains drawn from one sample of a study of shared clonotypes between healthy human individuals. Produced via immunoSEQ multiplex PCR; TCRdb's table is partial and in-frame only. The sample carries some 740,000 clones, around 92% recorded once. Source material: naive CD8+ T cells sorted from blood. The origin of the receptors is a man aged 25 to 45 in good health. Each CDR3 is given with its conserved first and last residue. The D gene is left open where the match is weak. The size of a clone is reported for some rows only, either as once, few or many, or as a class for expanded clones.

V	J	D	size	DNA	CDR3
TRBV5-8	TRBJ2-2	NA	NA	TGTGTGCCAGCCCGCCCCCCAGGGAGCTCCGGGGAGCTGTTTTTT	CVPARPPGSSGELFF
TRBV7-9	TRBJ2-4	NA	NA	TGTGCCAGCAGCTTAGGGGGACATGAGACCTCCTTAGCCAAAAACATTCAGTACTTC	CASSLGGHETSLAKNIQYF
TRBV28	TRBJ1-4	NA	NA	TGTGCCAGCAGTTTAGAGAGCTACGCAACTAATGAAAAACTGTTTTTT	CASSLESYATNEKLFF
TRBV27	TRBJ1-5	NA	NA	TGTGCCAGCAGTTTATCAGGGTTTGATCAGCCCCAGCATTTT	CASSLSGFDQPQHF
TRBV27	TRBJ2-7	NA	NA	TGTGCCAGCAGTTTGTCCCGGGAGAGGAACGAGCAGTACTTC	CASSLSRERNEQYF
TRBV5-6	TRBJ1-3	NA	NA	TGTGCCAGCACTGACTGGGGATCTGGAAACACCATATATTTT	CASTDWGSGNTIYF
TRBV11-2	TRBJ2-7	NA	NA	TGTGCCAGCAGCTCTAGGGGGACTTCTACCTCCTACGAGCAGTACTTC	CASSSRGTSTSYEQYF
TRBV7-9	TRBJ2-5	TRBD2	NA	TGTGCCAGCAGCTTAGAAGGGCCGGGACTAGCGAACCAAGAGACCCAGTACTTC	CASSLEGPGLANQETQYF
TRBV27	TRBJ1-2	TRBD1	NA	TGTGCCAGCAGTTCTCGACAGGGACGCGACTATGGCTACACCTTC	CASSSRQGRDYGYTF
TRBV7-9	TRBJ2-4	TRBD2	NA	TGTGCCAGCAGCTCCGGGACTAGCAACGTCAAAAACATTCAGTACTTC	CASSSGTSNVKNIQYF
TRBV14	TRBJ2-1	NA	NA	TGTGCCAGCAGCCAAGGTCGCGGCTCCTACAATGAGCAGTTCTTC	CASSQGRGSYNEQFF
TRBV13	TRBJ2-1	TRBD2	NA	TGTGCCAGCAGCATACTAGCGGGAGGCCGTGACAATGAGCAGTTCTTC	CASSILAGGRDNEQFF
TRBV7-2	TRBJ2-3	TRBD2	NA	TGTGCCAGCAGCTTAGAGCTAGCGGGAGATACGCAGTATTTT	CASSLELAGDTQYF
TRBV7-9	TRBJ2-7	NA	NA	TGTGCCAGCAGCTTAGGGGCAGACTCTTACGAGCAGTACTTC	CASSLGADSYEQYF
TRBV11-2	TRBJ2-7	TRBD2	NA	TGTGCCAGCAGCTTAGATCTGATCCTAGCGGGAACCTACGAGCAGTACTTC	CASSLDLILAGTYEQYF
TRBV7-9	TRBJ1-1	NA	NA	TGTGCCAGCAGCTTTCTCCCCAAGAACACTGAAGCTTTCTTT	CASSFLPKNTEAFF
TRBV27	TRBJ2-2	NA	NA	TGTGCCAGCAGTTTCGGAGGCACCGGGGAGCTGTTTTTT	CASSFGGTGELFF
TRBV10-2	TRBJ2-7	TRBD2	once	TGCGCCAGCAGAGGGAGCGGGAACCTTTCCTACGAGCAGTACTTC	CASRGSGNLSYEQYF
TRBV7-2	TRBJ2-7	TRBD2	NA	TGTGCCAGCAGCTCCGAGACTAGCGGGGCGTTCGTATACGAGCAGTACTTC	CASSSETSGAFVYEQYF
TRBV29-1	TRBJ2-5	TRBD1	NA	TGCAGCGTTGAACTCCAGGGGACAGAACAAGAGACCCAGTACTTC	CSVELQGTEQETQYF
TRBV5-1	TRBJ1-1	NA	NA	TGCGCCAGCAGCTTGCCGACAGGAGATAACACTGAAGCTTTCTTT	CASSLPTGDNTEAFF
TRBV7-9	TRBJ2-1	TRBD2	NA	TGTGCCAGCAGCCTTCTAGCGGGAGAGTCCTACAATGAGCAGTTCTTC	CASSLLAGESYNEQFF
TRBV27	TRBJ2-1	TRBD1	NA	TGTGCCAGCAGTTTAAACAGGGGTTCCGTTGAGCAGTTCTTC	CASSLNRGSVEQFF
TRBV14	TRBJ2-7	NA	once	TGTGCCAGCAGCCAAGGGGCATTCAGGGTCCACGAGCAGTACTTC	CASSQGAFRVHEQYF
TRBV7-6	TRBJ2-7	NA	NA	TGTGCCAGCAGCCCCCTAGGGGGAACCCTCGCTATAAAGTACGAGCAGTACTTC	CASSPLGGTLAIKYEQYF
TRBV2	TRBJ1-1	NA	NA	TGTGCCAGCACCATAAAAGTTAGTTACACTGAAGCTTTCTTT	CASTIKVSYTEAFF
TRBV11-2	TRBJ2-7	TRBD2	NA	TGTGCCAGCAGCTTAAGGCTAGCGGGAAACTACGAGCAGTACTTC	CASSLRLAGNYEQYF
TRBV2	TRBJ1-5	NA	NA	TGTGCCAGCACCGCGGGAGAGGCGAGCAATCAGCCCCAGCATTTT	CASTAGEASNQPQHF
TRBV28	TRBJ2-5	NA	NA	TGTGCCAGCAGTTTCGGTGGAGGAGAGACCCAGTACTTC	CASSFGGGETQYF
TRBV7-2	TRBJ1-4	NA	NA	TGTGCCAGCAGTTATCCGGGGCTCGTTAATGAAAAACTGTTTTTT	CASSYPGLVNEKLFF
TRBV6-1	TRBJ2-5	TRBD1	NA	TGTGCCAGTGACAGGGGGCGAGGAGCAGAGACCCAGTACTTC	CASDRGRGAETQYF
TRBV29-1	TRBJ2-7	NA	NA	TGCAGCGTCCTGGTGGGAACCTACGAGCAGTACTTC	CSVLVGTYEQYF
TRBV29-1	TRBJ2-1	TRBD2	NA	TGCAGCGTTGCTTCAGCGGGAGGGCCAGATGAGCAGTTCTTC	CSVASAGGPDEQFF
TRBV19	TRBJ1-2	NA	few	TGTGCCAGTGCCTACTACAGTCCTAACTATGGCTACACCTTC	CASAYYSPNYGYTF
TRBV6-4	TRBJ2-7	NA	NA	TGTGCCAGCAGTGACTCGGCGGGTACCTACGAGCAGTACTTC	CASSDSAGTYEQYF
TRBV7-8	TRBJ2-2	TRBD2	NA	TGTGCCAGCAGCTCACGCCGGCTAGCGGGAGTGAACACCGGGGAGCTGTTTTTT	CASSSRRLAGVNTGELFF
TRBV11-2	TRBJ2-7	TRBD1	NA	TGTGCCAGCAGCGCAGGGACAGGGGACTACGAGCAGTACTTC	CASSAGTGDYEQYF
TRBV30	TRBJ1-5	NA	NA	TGTGCCTGGAGTACCGGGACCGATAGCAATCAGCCCCAGCATTTT	CAWSTGTDSNQPQHF
TRBV27	TRBJ1-2	TRBD1	NA	TGTGCCAGCAGGACAGGGGGCCATGGCTACACCTTC	CASRTGGHGYTF